This T cell receptor beta chain was recovered during a study of identical twins. Findings and limits, study-wide: For cord blood, abundant beta clonotypes had fewer insertions, unlike memory repertoires, which showed none. For out-of-frame alpha sequences shared by twins, low generation probability was in excess.

As regards this clonotype: Its antigen remains unknown.

There are 11 residues in the CDR3. The V end was cut by 0 bases, the J end by 8 bases, with 3 bases between. Germline assignment: CDR1 SGHNT and CDR2 YYREEE (reference sequence). Each CDR3 protein gets one entry after TCRdb re-called the 5' RACE reads with MiXCR. The repertoire holds about 900,000 distinct CDR3 sequences, with around an eighth as singletons. A further study also used this sample, focusing on yellow fever vaccine responses in identical twins.

Sample: PBMCs. The rearrangement joins TRBV5-4 to TRBJ2-1, with no clear D. The source of this sequence is a woman under 30 in good health. CDR3 loop: CASSLDDEQFF. The CDR3 DNA is TGTGCCAGCAGCTTGGATGATGAGCAGTTCTTC. Using reference TRBV5-4 and TRBJ2-1 for the parts outside the CDR3, the full variable domain is ETGVTQSPTHLIKTRGQQVTLRCSSQSGHNTVSWYQQALGQGPQFIFQYYREEENGRGNFPPRFSGLQFPNYSSELNVNALELDDSALYLCASSLDDEQFFGPGTRLTVL.